The next 5 T cell receptor beta chains were all read from a single sample in a study of OX40 agonist ivuxolimab in advanced cancers. The assay was immunoSEQ multiplex PCR, and TCRdb's table has in-frame clones only and misses some. The top ten clones hold roughly 6.1% of a sample with about 69,000 clones, more than 75% of them seen once. The sequenced sample was CD4+ or CD8+ T cells sorted from blood, obtained in a trial of the OX40 agonist ivuxolimab. Source of these receptors: an adult with an advanced solid tumor such as melanoma, head and neck, liver or kidney cancer.

The V call is TRBV18, the J call TRBJ1-1; D is uncertain. CDR3 length: 16 amino acids. Germline loops: CDR1 KGHSH, CDR2 LQKENI. V was trimmed by 3 bases and J by 0 bases, leaving 14 bases between them. CDR3 sequence reads: CASSPLEVYLNTEAFF. CDR3 DNA sequence: TGTGCCAGCTCACCGTTAGAGGTGTACTTGAACACTGAAGCTTTCTTT.

V and J are TRBV28 and TRBJ2-7; a weak D match, TRBD1 (6 bases). This CDR3 is 16 amino acids long. Per germline, CDR1 MDHEN and CDR2 SYDVKM. The germline V and J ends were trimmed by 2 bases and 4 bases, with 18 bases remaining between them. In DNA form, the CDR3 reads TGTGCCAGCAGTTTAGGTTTTTGGGGGCAATCGTACGAGCAGTACTTC. Its protein is CASSLGFWGQSYEQYF.

This clone was seen just once. The chain combines TRBV5-6 with TRBJ1-1, with TRBD1 identical over 7 bases. V dropped 0 bases and J dropped 5; count of bases not matched to a gene: 10. The CDR3 runs 16 residues. Germline V gene sequence: CDR1 SGHDT, CDR2 YYEEEE. The CDR3 loop is CASSLAGRQGETEAFF. The DNA for the CDR3 is TGTGCCAGCAGCTTGGCGGGTCGACAGGGAGAGACTGAAGCTTTCTTT.

This clone was counted a single time. This CDR3 reads CASSFGRLSYEQYF. CDR3 DNA sequence: TGTGCCAGCAGCTTCGGACGGCTCTCCTACGAGCAGTACTTC. V usage is TRBV11-3 and J usage is TRBJ2-7; no clear D gene. Looked up from germline, CDR1 is SGHNT and CDR2 is YENEEA. V lost 3 bases and J lost 0, with 9 bases in between. This CDR3 region has 14 residues.

There are a few counts of this clone. V gene TRBV30 combines with J gene TRBJ2-7; D is tentatively TRBD1 or TRBD2 (5 bases each). Trimming removed 4 bases from V and 0 bases from J, with 10 bases in between. CDR1 is GTSNPN and CDR2 is SVGIG in the germline V gene (reference sequence). CDR3 length equals 13 residues. In DNA form, the CDR3 reads TGTGCCTGGACTCCTGGGACCTCCTACGAGCAGTACTTC. It translates to CAWTPGTSYEQYF.